Given below is one TCR beta chain in context. This sample stems from a study of CD8 T cells in Susac syndrome. About 0.5 to 1 ug RNA was reverse transcribed with random hexamers. The amplification used immunoSEQ multiplex PCR on TCR beta CDR3; it spanned 54 Vbeta and 13 Jbeta. TCRdb itself ran the immunoSEQ multiplex PCR reads through MiXCR, one entry per CDR3 protein. The table shows 51,000 or so distinct CDR3 sequences, with over 85% occurring only once. CD8+ and CD4+ T cells taken from blood had their TCR beta sequenced. While serving as controls, healthy donors were matched for age and sex. FACS enriched CD8+ TEMRA cells, while bulk CD8+ and CD4+ were negatively isolated. V shed 5 bases, J shed 5 bases, and the junction held 11 bases outside the gene matches. The CDR3 extends over 15 amino acids. Germline V gene lookup returns CDR1 SGHAT and CDR2 FQNNGV.

This sequence was found in a human donor in good health. The source material was CD8+ T cells from PBMCs. The chain combines TRBV11-2 with TRBJ2-5, with TRBD1 matching 7 bases. CDR3 nucleotide sequence: TGTGCCAGCAGCATTGGACAGGTCCAGGTCGAGACCCAGTACTTC. Encoded protein: CASSIGQVQVETQYF.